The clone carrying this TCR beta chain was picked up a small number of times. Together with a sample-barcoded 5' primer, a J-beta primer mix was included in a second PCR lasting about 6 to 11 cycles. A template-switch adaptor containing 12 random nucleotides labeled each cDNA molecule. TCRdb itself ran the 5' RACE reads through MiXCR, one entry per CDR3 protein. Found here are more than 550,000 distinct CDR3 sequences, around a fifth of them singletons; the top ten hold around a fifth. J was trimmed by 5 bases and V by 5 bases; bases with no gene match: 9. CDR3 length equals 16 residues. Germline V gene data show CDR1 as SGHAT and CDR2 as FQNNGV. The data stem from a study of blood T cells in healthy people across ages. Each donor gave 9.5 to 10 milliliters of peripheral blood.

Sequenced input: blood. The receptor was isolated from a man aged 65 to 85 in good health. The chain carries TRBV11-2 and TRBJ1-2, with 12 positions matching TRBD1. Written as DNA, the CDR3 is TGTGCCAGCAGCCTAACCGGGACAGGGGGCAGATATGGCTACACCTTC. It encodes CASSLTGTGGRYGYTF.